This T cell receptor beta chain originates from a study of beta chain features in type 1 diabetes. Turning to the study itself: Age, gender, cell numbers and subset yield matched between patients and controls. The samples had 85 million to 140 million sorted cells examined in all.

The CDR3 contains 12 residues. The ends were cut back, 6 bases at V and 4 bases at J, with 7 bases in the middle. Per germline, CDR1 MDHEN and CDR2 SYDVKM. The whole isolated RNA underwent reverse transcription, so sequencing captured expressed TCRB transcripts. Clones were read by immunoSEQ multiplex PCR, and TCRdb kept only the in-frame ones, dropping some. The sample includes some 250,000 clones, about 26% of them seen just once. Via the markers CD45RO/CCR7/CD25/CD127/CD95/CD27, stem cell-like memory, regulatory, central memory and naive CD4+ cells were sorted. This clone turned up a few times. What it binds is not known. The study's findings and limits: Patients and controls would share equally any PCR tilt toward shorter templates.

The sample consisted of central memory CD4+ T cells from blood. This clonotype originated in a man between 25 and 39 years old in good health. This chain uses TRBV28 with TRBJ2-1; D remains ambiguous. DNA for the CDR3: TGTGCCAGCAGCATCCCATACAATGAGCAGTTCTTC. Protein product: CASSIPYNEQFF. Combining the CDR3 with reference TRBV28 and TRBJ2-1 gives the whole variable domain DVKVTQSSRYLVKRTGEKVFLECVQDMDHENMFWYRQDPGLGLRLIYFSYDVKMKEKGDIPEGYSVSREKKERFSLILESASTNQTSMYLCASSIPYNEQFFGPGTRLTVL.